This T cell receptor beta chain is drawn from a study of Graves' ophthalmopathy and Graves' hyperthyroidism. Investigators amplified TCR beta CDR3 regions from RNA transcripts. A first-round RT-PCR used HTBI primers, followed by a second-round multiplex PCR. TCRdb used MiXCR to reprocess the multiplex PCR reads, holding one entry per CDR3 protein. The sample records 200,000 to 250,000 distinct CDR3 sequences, around 42% being singletons. Someone took the PBMCs out of approximately 9.2 ml of fresh peripheral blood. The V gene's germline CDR1 is SEHNR and CDR2 FQNEAQ (reference sequence). The CDR3 runs to 15 residues. V lost 2 bases, J lost 4 bases, and 5 bases stayed unmatched.

The rearrangement links TRBV7-9 to TRBJ1-5, with 7 bases fitting TRBD1. The receptor was isolated from an adult man with Graves' ophthalmopathy. The sequenced sample was peripheral blood. Here the CDR3 reads CASSLTGADNQPQHF. The CDR3 nucleotides are TGTGCCAGCAGCTTAACAGGGGCTGATAATCAGCCCCAGCATTTT.